A single sample gave rise to the 8 T cell receptor beta chains below, sequenced in a study of T cells in Graves' hyperthyroidism and ophthalmopathy. TCR beta CDR3 region amplification was performed from RNA transcripts. A set of HTBI primers served as the primers for a first-round RT-PCR of the TCR CDR3. TCRdb reprocessed the multiplex PCR reads via MiXCR and lists one record per CDR3 protein. The sample holds approximately 400,000 distinct CDR3 sequences; less than 20% are singletons and the top ten take 28%. Material: blood. Receptors originate from a woman between 18 and 29 years old with Graves' hyperthyroidism that later progressed to Graves' ophthalmopathy.

This rearrangement joins TRBV6-2 or TRBV6-3 to TRBJ2-5; 14 bases agree with TRBD2. The V and J ends lost 6 bases and 7 bases, in that order; junction bases with no gene match: 13. Germline V gives CDR1 MNHEY, CDR2 SVGEGT. The CDR3 has 17 residues. The CDR3 loop reads CASRSTSGRAQSGTQYF. The CDR3 nucleotides are TGTGCCAGCAGGTCGACTAGCGGGAGGGCCCAATCGGGGACCCAGTACTTC.

This clonotype was counted at least ten times. The V call is TRBV10-3, the J call TRBJ2-1; the D is unclear. The CDR3 consists of 13 residues. The germline V gene encodes CDR1 ENHRY and CDR2 SYGVKD. V was cut by 0 bases and J by 7 bases, with 7 bases left in between. As DNA, the CDR3 is TGTGCCATCAGTGAGTCGATGTCGAATGAGCAGTTCTTC. As protein: CAISESMSNEQFF.

Many counts were recorded for this clonotype. This chain links TRBV4-3 with TRBJ1-1; D is unclear. The CDR3 has 17 residues. V was cut by 0 bases and J by 1 base, with 15 bases left in between. Germline loops: CDR1 LGHNA, CDR2 YSLEER. The CDR3 sequence: CASSQDFGVTENTEAFF. The DNA of the CDR3 is TGCGCCAGCAGCCAAGATTTTGGGGTCACCGAGAACACTGAAGCTTTCTTT.

This clonotype was detected a few times. This chain connects TRBV29-1 to TRBJ2-1; D might be TRBD2 (5 bases). This CDR3 is built from 15 residues. V dropped 7 bases and J dropped 1 base, with 17 bases sitting between them. Germline loops: CDR1 SQVTM, CDR2 ANQGSEA. The CDR3 spells CSGHSERRSYNEQFF. The DNA for the CDR3 is TGCAGCGGCCACTCAGAGCGGAGATCCTACAATGAGCAGTTCTTC.

This clonotype was found a few times. J is TRBJ1-2 and V is TRBV6-5; the D gene is possibly TRBD1 (5 bases). The CDR3 is 15 residues long. Germline assignment: CDR1 MNHEY and CDR2 SVGAGI. Trimming pared 2 bases from V and 7 bases from J, leaving 17 bases between. CDR3: CASSYGAEALSGYTF. The CDR3 DNA follows: TGTGCCAGCAGTTACGGGGCCGAGGCGTTGAGTGGCTACACCTTC.

The chain has TRBV5-4 and TRBJ1-1, with a possible D match to TRBD1 (6 bases). The V gene's germline CDR1 is SGHNT and CDR2 YYREEE (reference sequence). The CDR3 has 12 residues. Trimming stripped 0 bases from V and 8 bases from J, with 8 bases between. The CDR3 is CASSLGGREAFF. CDR3 DNA: TGTGCCAGCAGCTTGGGGGGGCGGGAAGCTTTCTTT.

At least ten counts were recorded for this clonotype. The chain uses TRBV28 and TRBJ1-1; 9 nucleotides agree with TRBD1. CDR3 size: 14 residues. Germline V gene sequence: CDR1 MDHEN, CDR2 SYDVKM. The junction had 5 bases not matched to a gene; V was cut back by 5 bases and J by 4 bases. The CDR3 bases are TGTGCCAGCAGTCCCGGGACAGGGTTCACTGAAGCTTTCTTT. Translation gives CASSPGTGFTEAFF.

This clonotype was seen ten or more times. The chain employs TRBV2 and TRBJ2-1; D remains unclear. Between the trimmed V and J ends, which lost 1 base and 5 bases, there was a span of 12 bases. CDR3 size: 15 residues. Germline CDR1 and CDR2: SNHLY and FYNNEI. CDR3: CASSEGPPGHNEQFF. The CDR3 bases are TGTGCCAGCAGTGAAGGCCCCCCAGGCCACAATGAGCAGTTCTTC.